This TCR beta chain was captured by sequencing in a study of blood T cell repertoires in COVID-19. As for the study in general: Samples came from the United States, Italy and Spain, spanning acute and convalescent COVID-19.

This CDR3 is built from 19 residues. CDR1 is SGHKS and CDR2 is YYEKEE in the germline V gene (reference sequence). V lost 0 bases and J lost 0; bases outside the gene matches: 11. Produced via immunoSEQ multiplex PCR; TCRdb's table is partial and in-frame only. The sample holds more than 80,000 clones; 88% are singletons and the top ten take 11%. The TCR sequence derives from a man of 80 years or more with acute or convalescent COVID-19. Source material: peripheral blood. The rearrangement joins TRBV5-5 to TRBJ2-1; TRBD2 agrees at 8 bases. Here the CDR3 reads CASSLAGLAGGGSYNEQFF. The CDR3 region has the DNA TGTGCCAGCAGCTTGGCCGGGCTAGCGGGCGGGGGCTCCTACAATGAGCAGTTCTTC.